What follows are 7 T cell receptor beta chains derived from one specimen sequenced in a study of response to subunit inactivated influenza vaccine. Each CDR3 protein is one row after TCRdb ran MiXCR on the RT-PCR reads. The table shows about 540,000 distinct CDR3 sequences, with under 25% occurring only once. This sample was also put to use in a study of T cells expressing NK-cell markers. That paper adds: UMI-tagged 5'RACE template switching yielded the TCR beta cDNA.

The sample in question was CD4+ T cells sorted from PBMCs, obtained 12 days after vaccination. The source is a man in his forties or fifties who received an inactivated influenza vaccine.

This chain joins TRBV7-2 and TRBJ1-6; maybe TRBD1 (5 bases). The CDR3 totals 15 residues. V was pared by 0 bases and J by 8 bases, with 11 bases between. Germline CDR1 is SGHTA and CDR2 is FQGNSA. The CDR3 bases are TGTGCCAGCAGCTTAGCCGGCAGGGTCGATTCACCCCTCCACTTT. Protein product: CASSLAGRVDSPLHF.

Only a few counts were recorded for this clonotype. The rearrangement joins TRBV29-1 to TRBJ1-2; no definite D call. Germline CDR1 reads SQVTM; CDR2 reads ANQGSEA. Trimming shortened V by 0 bases and J by 4 bases, and 9 bases separated the two germline ends. This CDR3 has 13 amino acids. The CDR3 coding sequence is TGCAGCGTTGAAGAACCGTGGGGCTATGGCTACACCTTC. Its translation is CSVEEPWGYGYTF.

The chain couples TRBV7-9 to TRBJ1-1, with a weak D call TRBD1 (6 bases). Germline V CDR1 and CDR2: SEHNR, FQNEAQ (reference sequence). Trimming took 9 bases from V and 1 from J, leaving 15 bases between them. The CDR3 length is 14 residues. Here the CDR3 reads CASHRVARNTEAFF. The CDR3 DNA reads as TGTGCCAGTCACAGGGTGGCCCGGAACACTGAAGCTTTCTTT.

This clonotype has a handful of counts. The V and J genes are TRBV6-1 and TRBJ2-7, with 8 bases identical to TRBD2. The CDR3 is 14 amino acids. V lost 8 bases, J lost 4 bases, and 10 bases stayed unmatched. Looked up from germline, CDR1 is MNHNS and CDR2 is SASEGT. This CDR3 reads CASASGRKGYEQYF. For the CDR3, the DNA is TGTGCCAGCGCTAGCGGGCGAAAAGGTTACGAGCAGTACTTC.

This sequence joins TRBV14 and TRBJ2-5; D uncertain. The CDR3 covers 13 residues. V dropped 0 bases and J dropped 4 bases, with 6 bases sitting between them. Looked up from germline, CDR1 is SGHDN and CDR2 is FVKESK. CDR3 DNA sequence: TGTGCCAGCAGCCAAGAATGGGCAGAGACCCAGTACTTC. Protein sequence: CASSQEWAETQYF.

The rearrangement joins TRBV7-9 to TRBJ2-3, with TRBD2 matching 9 bases. Unmatched junction bases numbered 8, after V lost 5 bases and J lost 5 bases. The CDR3 totals 15 residues. Germline assignment: CDR1 SEHNR and CDR2 FQNEAQ (reference sequence). The CDR3, as DNA: TGTGCCAGCAGCCGTCCTAGCGGGGCTAAAGATACGCAGTATTTT. It is translated as CASSRPSGAKDTQYF.

There are a few counts of this clonotype. This chain links TRBV7-2 with TRBJ2-3, with 11 nucleotides matching TRBD2. Germline V gives CDR1 SGHTA, CDR2 FQGNSA. The CDR3 totals 13 residues. Trimming took 5 bases from V and 11 from J; bases not matched to a gene: 6. The CDR3 coding sequence is TGTGCCAGCAGCAGTAGCGGGGGGGTCGGGCAGTATTTT. Translating gives CASSSSGGVGQYF.